These 27 T cell receptor beta chains came from one sample sequenced in a study of T cells in Graves' hyperthyroidism and ophthalmopathy. Regions amplified from RNA transcripts were the TCR beta CDR3 regions. TCR CDR3 underwent first-round RT-PCR with the HTBI primer set. One entry per CDR3 protein, called by TCRdb with MiXCR from the multiplex PCR reads. The sample lists 270,000 or so distinct CDR3 sequences, 12% to 15% seen once, with roughly 30% in the top ten. Sequences were obtained from blood. The receptors were sampled from a woman aged 50 to 65 with Graves' hyperthyroidism that later progressed to Graves' ophthalmopathy.

This clonotype was counted at least ten times. J is TRBJ2-7 and V is TRBV2, with D uncertain. Trimming shortened V by 5 bases and J by 2 bases, and 10 bases separated the two germline ends. CDR1 and CDR2 from the germline V gene are SNHLY and FYNNEI. CDR3 size: 13 residues. This chain's CDR3 is CASSMDLTYEQYF. The CDR3 DNA reads as TGTGCCAGCAGTATGGACCTAACCTACGAGCAGTACTTC.

This clonotype was recorded many times. The chain employs TRBV12-3 or TRBV12-4 and TRBJ2-2; perhaps TRBD2 as D (6 bases). Trimming removed 6 bases from V and 10 bases from J, with 15 bases in between. The CDR3 length is 13 residues. The CDR3 bases are TGTGCCAGCAGCCATGGGACTTCCTTGGAGCTGTTTTTT. Amino acids: CASSHGTSLELFF.

This clonotype has at least ten counts. The chain couples TRBV20-1 to TRBJ1-2; D unresolved. Germline CDR1 and CDR2: DFQATT and SNEGSKA (reference sequence). The CDR3 sequence is 11 residues long. Trimming left V 0 bases short and J 7 bases short, with 6 bases between. The CDR3 is CSARDRGGYTF. The CDR3 DNA follows: TGCAGTGCTAGAGATCGCGGTGGCTACACCTTC.

The chain has TRBV9 and TRBJ2-7, with TRBD1 matching over 10 bases. Trimming cost V 3 bases and J 4 bases; bases outside gene matches: 7. The CDR3 totals 15 residues. Germline loops: CDR1 SGDLS, CDR2 YYNGEE. CDR3 protein: CASSASGTGVYEQYF. CDR3 DNA: TGTGCCAGCAGCGCCTCCGGGACAGGGGTGTACGAGCAGTACTTC.

This clonotype was recorded many times. The chain is built from TRBV13 and TRBJ2-7; 10 nucleotides align to TRBD2. The junction had 11 bases not matched to a gene; V was cut back by 5 bases and J by 4 bases. CDR3 length: 16 amino acids. CDR1 and CDR2 from the germline V gene are PRHDT and FYEKMQ (reference sequence). CDR3 in DNA: TGTGCCAGCAGCCGTCCCCCTAGCGGGGGTGGATACGAGCAGTACTTC. Translated, it gives CASSRPPSGGGYEQYF.

In regard to this clonotype: This may arise from a read error, as a much more abundant clone is one base away. The genes are TRBV5-1 and TRBJ2-6, with D unresolved. Per germline, CDR1 SGHRS and CDR2 YFSETQ. CDR3 length: 17 amino acids. CDR3 DNA: TGCGCCGGCAGCGACCGCGGTGGTCTGTCTGGGGCCAACGTCCTGACTTTC. Its translation: CAGSDRGGLSGANVLTF.

This clonotype has ten or more counts. J is TRBJ2-1 and V is TRBV12-3 or TRBV12-4, with TRBD1 as a possible D gene (10 bases). V dropped 3 bases and J dropped 8 bases, with 26 bases sitting between them. The CDR3 spans 18 residues. The CDR3 coding sequence is TGTGCCAGCAGTTTTTCCCCAAAGCTAGCGGGGACAGGGGATGAGCAGTTCTTC. Amino acids: CASSFSPKLAGTGDEQFF.

The CDR3 bases are TGTGCCAGCAGGGACAGGGGGCGCGAAGAGACCCAGTACTTC. Translation gives CASRDRGREETQYF. J is TRBJ2-5 and V is TRBV2; TRBD1 agrees at 11 bases. This CDR3 comprises 14 residues. Germline V gene sequence: CDR1 SNHLY, CDR2 FYNNEI. The V and J ends lost 6 bases and 3 bases, in that order; junction bases with no gene match: 3.

V and J are TRBV28 and TRBJ2-5, with a weak D call TRBD1 (6 bases). The CDR3 spans 13 residues. Deletions cut 2 bases from V and 5 bases from J, with 9 bases between. Germline CDR1 reads MDHEN; CDR2 reads SYDVKM. The CDR3, as DNA: TGTGCCAGCAGTTTAAGACAGGAGGAGACCCAGTACTTC. Its protein is CASSLRQEETQYF.

This clonotype was counted ten times or more. This chain connects TRBV28 to TRBJ2-7; D is ambiguous. Germline loops: CDR1 MDHEN, CDR2 SYDVKM. Trimming took off 5 bases at V and 2 bases at J, with 7 bases between the two ends. The CDR3 covers 12 residues. The CDR3 coding sequence is TGTGCCAGCAGTCGCCGGGCCTACGAGCAGTACTTC. Protein product: CASSRRAYEQYF.

About this clonotype itself: A read error is possible here, since a much larger clone lies one base away. The chain carries TRBV27 and TRBJ2-2; the D is unclear. V dropped 2 bases and J dropped 4 bases, with 11 bases sitting between them. CDR1 and CDR2 from the germline V gene are MNHEY and SMNVEV (reference sequence). The CDR3 is 15 amino acids. CDR3 loop: CASSLGTSATGELFF. Written as DNA, the CDR3 is TGTGCCAGCAGTTTAGGTACCTCGGCCACCGGGGAGCTGTTTTTT.

There are many counts of this clonotype. This chain links TRBV20-1 with TRBJ2-5; D is perhaps TRBD1 or TRBD2 (7 bases each). CDR1 and CDR2 from the germline V gene are DFQATT and SNEGSKA (reference sequence). The CDR3 length is 16 residues. Between the trimmed V and J ends, which lost 3 bases and 0 bases, there was a span of 17 bases. Here the CDR3 reads CSASGLADRYQETQYF. DNA for the CDR3: TGCAGTGCTAGTGGGCTAGCGGACAGGTACCAAGAGACCCAGTACTTC.

This chain connects TRBV7-3 to TRBJ2-2, with 7 bases matching TRBD1. Germline lookup yields CDR1 SGHTA and CDR2 FQGTGA. There are 14 residues in the CDR3. V trimming: 5 bases; J trimming: 4 bases; junction bases outside the gene matches: 4. CDR3 amino acids: CASSRDRFTGELFF. The CDR3, as DNA: TGTGCCAGCAGCCGGGACAGATTCACCGGGGAGCTGTTTTTT.

There are many counts of this clonotype. The rearrangement links TRBV2 to TRBJ2-1; D remains unclear. CDR3 length equals 12 residues. The V gene lost 7 bases and the J gene lost 8 bases, with 12 bases spanning the gap. The V gene's germline CDR1 is SNHLY and CDR2 FYNNEI. CDR3 region: CASTPRVDEQFF. DNA for the CDR3: TGTGCCAGCACGCCTAGGGTCGATGAGCAGTTCTTC.

In its sample, this clonotype was seen many times. V is TRBV6-1 and J is TRBJ1-1; D is unresolved. The CDR3 sequence is 15 residues long. The V end lost 2 bases, the J end lost 8 bases, and 18 bases lay between the germline ends. Germline assignment: CDR1 MNHNS and CDR2 SASEGT. The CDR3 reads CASSESVPVGQEAFF. The CDR3 DNA reads as TGTGCCAGCAGTGAAAGTGTCCCGGTAGGCCAAGAAGCTTTCTTT.

This rearrangement joins TRBV20-1 to TRBJ1-6; no definite D call. The germline V gene has CDR1 DFQATT and CDR2 SNEGSKA (reference sequence). This CDR3 contains 13 residues. Deletions cut 8 bases from V and 7 bases from J, with 15 bases between. The CDR3 protein is CSLTGPRNSPLHF. The CDR3 region has the DNA TGCAGTCTTACGGGCCCACGGAATTCACCCCTCCACTTT.

This clonotype was seen ten or more times. V usage is TRBV3-1 and J usage is TRBJ1-4, with 7 nucleotides matching TRBD1. Germline V gene data show CDR1 as LGHDT and CDR2 as YNNKEL (reference sequence). CDR3 length equals 14 residues. The ends lost 1 base at V and 10 bases at J; junction bases unmatched: 6. This CDR3 reads CASSQGGGGGKLFF. The DNA for the CDR3 is TGTGCCAGCAGCCAAGGGGGAGGGGGCGGAAAACTGTTTTTT.

This clonotype was counted at least ten times. This chain links TRBV14 with TRBJ1-1; the D is unclear. Trimming removed 4 bases at V and 7 bases at J, with 16 bases between. The CDR3 is 14 residues long. CDR1 is SGHDN, CDR2 FVKESK, per germline. The DNA of the CDR3 is TGTGCCAGCAGCCCAGCTTACCCCCGGGGTGAAGCTTTCTTT. Translation: CASSPAYPRGEAFF.

This clonotype came up a few times. V usage is TRBV3-1 and J usage is TRBJ2-3; TRBD1 aligns across 12 bases. Germline CDR1 and CDR2: LGHDT and YNNKEL (reference sequence). Losses at the gene ends were 4 bases for V and 1 base for J; bases not matched to a gene: 15. This CDR3 has 20 amino acids. CDR3 DNA: TGTGCCAGCAGCCGGAGGGGACAGGGGGCTCCGGGCATCGGCACAGATACGCAGTATTTT. This gives the protein CASSRRGQGAPGIGTDTQYF.

The table lists this clonotype with many counts. The chain uses TRBV11-1 and TRBJ2-1; 10 nucleotides align to TRBD2. The CDR3 loop spans 16 amino acids. With 5 bases clipped from V and 3 bases from J, the junction kept 7 bases outside the gene matches. Per germline, CDR1 SGHAT and CDR2 FQDESV (reference sequence). The CDR3 loop is CASSNPKREGYNEQFF. The CDR3 DNA reads as TGTGCCAGCAGCAACCCCAAGCGGGAGGGCTACAATGAGCAGTTCTTC.

The rearrangement joins TRBV6-1 to TRBJ2-3, with 7 nucleotides matching TRBD2. CDR1 MNHNS and CDR2 SASEGT come from the germline V gene. J lost 0 bases, V lost 2 bases, and 5 bases had no gene match. The CDR3 loop spans 16 amino acids. CDR3 protein: CASSEHGSGSTDTQYF. The CDR3, as DNA: TGTGCCAGCAGTGAACACGGTAGCGGGAGCACAGATACGCAGTATTTT.

In its sample, this clonotype was seen many times. This chain uses TRBV2 with TRBJ2-5; D might be TRBD2 (5 bases). Trimming took off 7 bases at V and 5 bases at J, with 14 bases between the two ends. This CDR3 contains 13 residues. Germline lookup yields CDR1 SNHLY and CDR2 FYNNEI. The chain's CDR3 is CASTQLEGETQYF. The CDR3 nucleotides read TGTGCCAGCACCCAACTAGAAGGCGAGACCCAGTACTTC.

This clonotype appeared many times. V usage is TRBV7-3 and J usage is TRBJ2-3; TRBD1 aligns across 10 bases. V lost 2 bases, J lost 4 bases, and 6 bases stayed unmatched. CDR3 length equals 16 residues. Germline loops: CDR1 SGHTA, CDR2 FQGTGA. DNA for the CDR3: TGTGCCAGCAGCTTATCACAGGGGACAGGGGCAGATACGCAGTATTTT. Encoded protein: CASSLSQGTGADTQYF.

The sample holds many counts of this clonotype. The chain is built from TRBV5-1 and TRBJ1-2, with 8 positions matching TRBD1. After removal of 0 bases from V and 4 bases from J, the junction contained 8 bases not matched to a gene. The CDR3 runs 16 residues. Germline loops: CDR1 SGHRS, CDR2 YFSETQ. The CDR3 region has the DNA TGCGCCAGCAGCTTGGATGGACAGGGTGTTAGCTATGGCTACACCTTC. This encodes CASSLDGQGVSYGYTF.

This clonotype has at least ten counts. V and J are TRBV6-1 and TRBJ2-7; 8 nucleotides match TRBD1. The CDR3 contains 14 residues. The V gene's germline CDR1 is MNHNS and CDR2 SASEGT. The junction had 3 bases not matched to a gene; V was cut back by 5 bases and J by 0 bases. The DNA of the CDR3 is TGTGCCAGCAGTTGGGACAGGAGCTCCTACGAGCAGTACTTC. It yields the protein CASSWDRSSYEQYF.

This clonotype has ten or more counts. The chain links TRBV20-1 to TRBJ2-1, with 7 bases matching TRBD1. V was pared by 0 bases and J by 8 bases, with 13 bases of the junction left unmatched. The CDR3 has 16 amino acids. Germline CDR1 is DFQATT and CDR2 is SNEGSKA (reference sequence). CDR3 amino acids: CSARDADWTGLDEQFF. CDR3 DNA: TGCAGTGCTAGAGATGCGGATTGGACAGGTCTTGATGAGCAGTTCTTC.

The sample holds a few counts of this clonotype. The CDR3 spells CASSSMRENEQYF. The CDR3 DNA reads as TGTGCCAGCTCAAGTATGAGGGAAAACGAGCAGTACTTC. The chain joins TRBV18 to TRBJ2-7, with D possibly TRBD2 on 5 matching bases. Germline values: CDR1 KGHSH, CDR2 LQKENI. The CDR3 length is 13 residues. Between the trimmed V and J ends, which lost 5 bases and 5 bases, there was a span of 13 bases.